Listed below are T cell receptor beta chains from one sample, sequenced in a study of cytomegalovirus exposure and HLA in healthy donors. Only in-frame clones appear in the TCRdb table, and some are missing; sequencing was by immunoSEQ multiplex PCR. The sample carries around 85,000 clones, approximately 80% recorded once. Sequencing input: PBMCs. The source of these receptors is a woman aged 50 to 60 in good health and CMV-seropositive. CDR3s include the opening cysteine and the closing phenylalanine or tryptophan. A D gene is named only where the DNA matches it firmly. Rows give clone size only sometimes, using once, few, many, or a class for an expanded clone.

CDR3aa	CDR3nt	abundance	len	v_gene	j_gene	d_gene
CASSLVATGGTEAFF	TGCGCCAGCAGCTTGGTCGCCACGGGGGGCACTGAAGCTTTCTTT	-	15	TRBV5-1	TRBJ1-1	-
CASSPGTGNEQFF	TGTGCCAGCAGTCCCGGGACTGGAAATGAGCAGTTCTTC	-	13	TRBV6-4	TRBJ2-1	-
CASSYHGDQPQHF	TGTGCCAGCAGCTACCACGGGGATCAGCCCCAGCATTTT	-	13	TRBV7-8	TRBJ1-5	-
CASTIGRGRREQYF	TGTGCCAGCACCATAGGCAGGGGGCGGAGGGAGCAGTACTTC	once	14	TRBV11-2	TRBJ2-7	TRBD1
CAITRGQGARGNTIYF	TGTGCCATCACCCGAGGGCAGGGGGCGCGTGGAAACACCATATATTTT	few	16	TRBV10-3	TRBJ1-3	TRBD1
CASSQFRTGTCGELFF	TGCGCCAGCAGTCAATTCCGGACAGGGACCTGCGGGGAGCTGTTTTTT	-	16	TRBV23-1	TRBJ2-2	TRBD1
CASSLATSALYNEQFF	TGCGCCAGCAGCTTGGCCACCAGCGCGCTATACAATGAGCAGTTCTTC	-	16	TRBV5-1	TRBJ2-1	-
CASTLRGTGTLEAFF	TGCGCCAGCACATTAAGGGGGACAGGGACTCTCGAAGCTTTCTTT	-	15	TRBV5-1	TRBJ1-1	TRBD1
CSSIGTGAGELFF	TGCAGCTCTATCGGGACAGGGGCCGGGGAGCTGTTTTTT	-	13	TRBV29-1	TRBJ2-2	TRBD1
CASSFLSTGEEQYF	TGTGCCAGCAGTTTCCTTTCGACAGGGGAAGAGCAGTACTTC	-	14	TRBV6-1	TRBJ2-7	TRBD1
CASSLGPTSGGINEQFF	TGTGCCAGCAGCTTGGGGCCGACTAGCGGGGGAATCAATGAGCAGTTCTTC	-	17	TRBV5-5	TRBJ2-1	TRBD2
CASSFRGQENIQYF	TGTGCCAGCAGCTTTAGGGGGCAGGAAAACATTCAGTACTTC	-	14	TRBV13	TRBJ2-4	TRBD1
CASSLRDRGNIQYF	TGTGCCAGCAGTTTGCGGGACAGAGGAAACATTCAGTACTTC	-	14	TRBV6-1	TRBJ2-4	-
CASSPGGGTYNEQFF	TGTGCCAGCAGCCCGGGAGGGGGGACCTACAATGAGCAGTTCTTC	-	15	TRBV14	TRBJ2-1	TRBD2
CSVFTGGGQPQHF	TGCAGCGTTTTTACAGGGGGCGGACAGCCCCAGCATTTT	-	13	TRBV29-1	TRBJ1-5	TRBD1
CASSLERGSTDTQYF	TGTGCCAGCAGCTTGGAAAGGGGTAGTACAGATACGCAGTATTTT	few	15	TRBV5-6	TRBJ2-3	-